The clone carrying this T cell receptor beta chain was counted a single time. Its target is unknown. An end of the junction differs from the germline gene, which may be a read error. The data are from a study of cytomegalovirus exposure and HLA in healthy donors. Study-wide results and caveats: Later analysis indicated greater clonal expansion among HLA-associated TCR beta chains than among equally common other chains. Most TCR beta V segments were productive about 87% or about 30% of the time in an earlier analysis.

The CDR3 loop spans 12 amino acids. Per germline, CDR1 SQVTM and CDR2 ANQGSEA. PCR employed 60 Vbeta and 13 Jbeta primers. Sequencing was performed with immunoSEQ multiplex PCR; in TCRdb, only in-frame clones are kept and a portion is missing. Of 80,000 to 95,000 clones in the sample, around 79% were seen once. This sequence joins TRBV29-1 and TRBJ2-7, with TRBD2 matching over 14 bases. The source of this sequence is a man aged 18 to 29 in good health and CMV-seropositive. Material: PBMCs. Here the CDR3 DNA reads TGTGTGGGACTAGCGGGAGCCGGTGAGCAGTACTTC. Its protein is CVGLAGAGEQYF.